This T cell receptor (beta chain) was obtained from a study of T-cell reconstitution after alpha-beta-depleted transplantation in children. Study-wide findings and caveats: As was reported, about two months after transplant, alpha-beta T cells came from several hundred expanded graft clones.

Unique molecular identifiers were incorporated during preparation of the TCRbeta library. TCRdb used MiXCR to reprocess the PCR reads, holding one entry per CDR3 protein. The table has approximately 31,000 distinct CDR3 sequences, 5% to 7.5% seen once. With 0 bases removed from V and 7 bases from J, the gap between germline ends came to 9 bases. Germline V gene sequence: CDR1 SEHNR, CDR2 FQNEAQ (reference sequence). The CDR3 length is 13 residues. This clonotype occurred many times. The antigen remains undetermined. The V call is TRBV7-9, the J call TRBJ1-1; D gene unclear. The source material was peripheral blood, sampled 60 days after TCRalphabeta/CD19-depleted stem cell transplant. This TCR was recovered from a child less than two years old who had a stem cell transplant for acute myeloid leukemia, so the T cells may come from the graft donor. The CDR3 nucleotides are TGTGCCAGCAGCTTAGCGGTAATCCGTGAAGCTTTCTTT. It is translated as CASSLAVIREAFF.